The next 3 T cell receptor beta chains were all read from a single sample in a study of T cells after yellow fever vaccination. A single record per CDR3 protein comes from TCRdb applying MiXCR to the 5' RACE reads. The table includes about 340,000 distinct CDR3 sequences, about 9.5% detected once. The source material was PBMCs, sampled on the day of the first yellow fever vaccination. The receptors come from a young man who received the YFV17D yellow fever vaccine.

This rearrangement joins TRBV6-1 to TRBJ1-2; possibly TRBD1 for D (5 bases). Germline V gives CDR1 MNHNS, CDR2 SASEGT. CDR3 size: 13 residues. The ends were cut back, 3 bases at V and 6 bases at J, with 11 bases in the middle. The CDR3 here is CASSEYARDGYTF. DNA of the CDR3: TGTGCCAGCAGTGAGTATGCCAGGGATGGCTACACCTTC.

In this sample, this clonotype turned up a few times. The V gene is TRBV27, the J gene TRBJ1-1, with D maybe TRBD1 (5 bases). Germline CDR1 MNHEY, CDR2 SMNVEV (reference sequence). The CDR3 covers 13 residues. V dropped 4 bases and J dropped 1 base, with 7 bases sitting between them. Here the CDR3 DNA reads TGTGCCAGCAGTTGGAGGGGGAACACTGAAGCTTTCTTT. This translates into CASSWRGNTEAFF.

CDR3 nucleotides: TGCAGTGCTGGACGGGGAGCGGGGGGCGACCTGAAGCAGTACTTC. This translates into CSAGRGAGGDLKQYF. V and J are TRBV20-1 and TRBJ2-7; TRBD2 agrees at 9 bases. The V gene's germline CDR1 is DFQATT and CDR2 SNEGSKA (reference sequence). This CDR3 is built from 15 residues. After removal of 5 bases from V and 8 bases from J, the junction contained 16 bases not matched to a gene.